The 4 T cell receptor beta chains in this list originate from one sample, sequenced in a study of T cell responses to AZD1222 COVID-19 vaccine. TCRdb's copy holds only in-frame clones and misses some; the assay was immunoSEQ multiplex PCR. The sample yields fewer than 85,000 clones, around 90% seen once. This specimen consisted of peripheral blood, obtained on day 0 of AZD1222 vaccination. These receptors were obtained from an adult in good health.

The chain uses TRBV2 and TRBJ1-6, with no clear D. Trimming shortened V by 2 bases and J by 1 base, and 6 bases separated the two germline ends. This CDR3 spans 15 amino acids. In germline, CDR1 is SNHLY, CDR2 FYNNEI. The CDR3 coding sequence is TGTGCCAGCAGTGAATTGGAATCCTATAATTCACCCCTCCACTTT. Protein product: CASSELESYNSPLHF.

A note on this clone: The identical CDR3 is also encoded by other nucleotide sequences in the sample. The chain has TRBV29-1 and TRBJ1-2; no firm D call. The germline V gene encodes CDR1 SQVTM and CDR2 ANQGSEA. V was clipped by 7 bases and J by 3 bases, with 12 bases between them. The CDR3 spans 12 residues. CDR3 residues: CSAHRADYGYTF. The CDR3, as DNA: TGCAGCGCCCACCGGGCTGACTATGGCTACACCTTC.

This clone was seen only once. V is TRBV7-8 and J is TRBJ2-7, with D possibly matching TRBD2 (6 bases). Germline V gene sequence: CDR1 SGHVS, CDR2 FQNEAQ. Trimming removed 3 bases from V and 3 bases from J, with 15 bases in between. There are 15 residues in the CDR3. CDR3 in DNA: TGTGCCAGCAGCTTCCTGACTAGGGCGGGCTACGAGCAGTACTTC. Its translation is CASSFLTRAGYEQYF.

V is TRBV7-3 and J is TRBJ2-3, with a possible D match to TRBD1 (6 bases). The length of the CDR3 is 17 residues. V lost 1 base and J lost 0, with 14 bases in between. Germline V gives CDR1 SGHTA, CDR2 FQGTGA. This chain's CDR3 is CASSLSPGTPSTDTQYF. CDR3 nucleotide sequence: TGTGCCAGCAGCTTAAGTCCCGGGACACCCAGCACAGATACGCAGTATTTT.